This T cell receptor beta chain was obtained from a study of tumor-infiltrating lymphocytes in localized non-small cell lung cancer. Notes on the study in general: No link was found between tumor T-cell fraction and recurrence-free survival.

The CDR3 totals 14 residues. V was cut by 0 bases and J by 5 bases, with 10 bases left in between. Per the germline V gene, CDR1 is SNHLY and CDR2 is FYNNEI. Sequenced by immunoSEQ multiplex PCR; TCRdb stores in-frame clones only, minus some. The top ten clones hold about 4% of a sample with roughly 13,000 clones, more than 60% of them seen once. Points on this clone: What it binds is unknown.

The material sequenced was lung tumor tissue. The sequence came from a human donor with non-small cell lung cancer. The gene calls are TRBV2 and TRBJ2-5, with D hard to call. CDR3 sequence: CASSEAGHRETQYF. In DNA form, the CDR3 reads TGTGCCAGCAGTGAAGCAGGTCATAGGGAGACCCAGTACTTC.